These T cell receptor beta chains were read from a single sample in a study of OX40 agonist ivuxolimab in advanced cancers. Some clones are missing from TCRdb's copy, which holds only in-frame ones; the method was immunoSEQ multiplex PCR. The sample consists of roughly 48,000 clones, over 80% of them appearing once. The material was CD4+ or CD8+ T cells sorted from blood, obtained in a trial of the OX40 agonist ivuxolimab. Source of these receptors: an adult with an advanced solid tumor such as melanoma, head and neck, liver or kidney cancer. CDR3s leave out the opening cysteine and the closing phenylalanine or tryptophan. D genes are given only for firm matches.

D gene: TRBD1
V gene: TRBV5-5
CDR3 protein: ASTLGQHSYGYT

D gene: -
V gene: TRBV7-2
CDR3 protein: ASSLSGGGAPTQY

D gene: TRBD1
V gene: TRBV6-5
CDR3 protein: ASSYSLDRAHEQY

D gene: TRBD2
V gene: TRBV4-1
CDR3 protein: ASSYTGTSGGANNEQF

D gene: -
V gene: TRBV18
CDR3 protein: ASSPPGNTQTQY

D gene: TRBD2
V gene: TRBV4-1
CDR3 protein: ASSQEGQGSGGWTQY

D gene: TRBD2
V gene: TRBV14
CDR3 protein: ASSQGWRLADYTDTQY

D gene: TRBD1
V gene: TRBV6-5
CDR3 protein: ASSYYGLQGEKLF

D gene: -
V gene: TRBV6-5
CDR3 protein: ASSYDSKNYGYT

D gene: TRBD2
V gene: TRBV5-4
CDR3 protein: ASSLGLAGNQETQY

D gene: TRBD1
V gene: TRBV5-4
CDR3 protein: ASSSDRGNGGYT

D gene: -
V gene: TRBV19
CDR3 protein: ASSIVGTPYGYT

D gene: -
V gene: TRBV7-8
CDR3 protein: ASSSRDGPTRQY

D gene: TRBD1
V gene: TRBV11-2
CDR3 protein: ASQKIDRENTEAF

D gene: TRBD1
V gene: TRBV7-3
CDR3 protein: ASSLNPPGTVKEKLF

D gene: TRBD1
V gene: TRBV4-1
CDR3 protein: ASSQTQGSLNTEAF

D gene: -
V gene: TRBV6-1
CDR3 protein: ASSPQPTGKAF

D gene: -
V gene: TRBV6-1
CDR3 protein: ASSEGGAGPGELF

D gene: -
V gene: TRBV11-2
CDR3 protein: ASSLVENYGYT

D gene: -
V gene: TRBV5-6
CDR3 protein: ASSREGQGRGYT

D gene: -
V gene: TRBV4-1
CDR3 protein: ASSQYRDAGSF

D gene: -
V gene: TRBV4-3
CDR3 protein: ASSPRRGLRETQY

D gene: -
V gene: TRBV29-1
CDR3 protein: SVEGGLRVRDNEQF

D gene: TRBD1
V gene: TRBV23-1
CDR3 protein: ASSPPTWDRGRDEQF

D gene: -
V gene: TRBV28
CDR3 protein: AIFGVGNQPQH

D gene: TRBD2
V gene: TRBV6-4
CDR3 protein: ASSDKAGENSGELF

D gene: -
V gene: TRBV7-2
CDR3 protein: ASSLFGSPTTGELF

D gene: -
V gene: TRBV2
CDR3 protein: ASKVMGGENQPQH

D gene: TRBD1
V gene: TRBV2
CDR3 protein: ASGDRDYTDTQY

D gene: -
V gene: TRBV5-4
CDR3 protein: ASSLELTRTETQY

D gene: TRBD1
V gene: TRBV7-9
CDR3 protein: ASSPLGTGGYEQY

D gene: -
V gene: TRBV25-1
CDR3 protein: ASSELGTGELF

D gene: -
V gene: TRBV11-2
CDR3 protein: ASSSRDWSSYEQY

D gene: TRBD1
V gene: TRBV6-5
CDR3 protein: ASSLTGEVYGYT

D gene: -
V gene: TRBV29-1
CDR3 protein: SGGDSGYEQY

D gene: TRBD1
V gene: TRBV7-2
CDR3 protein: ASSLRGLGNTEAF

D gene: -
V gene: TRBV4-3
CDR3 protein: ASSQRGGRFDEQF

D gene: -
V gene: TRBV4-2
CDR3 protein: ASSPTGNNGNTIY

D gene: TRBD1
V gene: TRBV14
CDR3 protein: ASSQVNRGVVKQY

D gene: TRBD2
V gene: TRBV6-5
CDR3 protein: ASRAPGGWDEQY

D gene: -
V gene: TRBV25-1
CDR3 protein: ASRGHYEQY

D gene: TRBD1
V gene: TRBV30
CDR3 protein: AWSVGTGWVRNTEAF

D gene: -
V gene: TRBV5-1
CDR3 protein: ASSLQGTDTQY